A single T cell receptor beta chain is shown here with its context. This clone was picked up a small number of times. Its antigen is currently not known. Nothing much larger sits one base from this clone, and base qualities are not available. This specimen comes from a study of cytomegalovirus exposure and HLA in healthy donors (TCRdb year 2017). Regarding the research as a whole: An earlier analysis of several hundred of the donors reported approximately 300 Gb of sequence data and 95 million to 120 million unique TCR beta sequences obtained from some 200 million T cells. Alongside the repertoire data, information on donor age, sex, ethnicity and CMV serostatus was compiled. Four to six DR-DQ haplotypes were handled as single units for association and clustering because linkage in the cohort was strong. A separate validation cohort of about 110 different subjects was used in addition to the 666-subject first cohort. Among about 370 genotyped donors of the cohort, an average of around 240,000 unique TCR beta nucleotide sequences was sequenced per donor, of which about 18% were non-productive. An early release covering roughly 580 HLA-typed donors comprised about 300 gigabases of sequencing data and 85 million or so unique TCR sequences. The study profiled the T cell repertoires of some 610 subjects by immunosequencing and related them to cytomegalovirus serostatus. To decide whether each TCR beta V gene segment behaved as functional or pseudogenic, an earlier analysis of 587 of the donors relied on high-throughput TCR beta sequencing. HLA typing covered class I and class II loci at four-digit resolution. A later analysis re-analyzed previously published TCR beta repertoires from approximately 700 donors and added high-resolution HLA genotyping to study TCR occurrence patterns. The later analysis used no new phenotypic data to find candidate immune exposures, relying instead on TCR beta sequences and their occurrence across donors. Genome-wide SNP genotypes for about 55% of the roughly 670 donors were used in a later genetic analysis, which treated that subset as a discovery cohort. The study aimed to test whether signatures of past pathogen exposure could be identified by cataloging public T cell receptors. Of the roughly 400 genotyped donors, roughly 80% were placed in the genetic ancestry cluster associated with self-reported Caucasian donors. Every discovery cohort repertoire had been produced on one sequencing platform. Typing coverage differed by locus: A, B, C, DRB1 and DQB1 were typed in about 620-630 donors, DQA1 in approximately 520, DPA1 in some 600, and DPB1 in roughly 450. High-throughput TCR immunosequencing, statistical association of individual TCRs with disease status, and machine learning were combined to predict cytomegalovirus infection status.

What the authors observed across the whole study: Presence/absence analyses assumed roughly uniform sequencing depth across donors, an assumption that may not hold. In both the original and validation cohorts, the classifier was reported to diagnose cytomegalovirus status with high specificity and sensitivity. The study listed approximately 160 TCR beta chains as associated with cytomegalovirus. A few of the identified cytomegalovirus-associated TCR beta chains were confirmed in vitro to be specific for cytomegalovirus antigens. A further reported finding was that TCR beta sequences accurately predicted the HLA-A and HLA-B alleles for most subjects in the first cohort. In a later analysis, several top co-occurrence clusters were reported to appear linked to parvovirus B19, influenza, CMV and Epstein-Barr virus. When HLA alleles, especially DR and DQ, strongly co-occurred, TCR associations were difficult to assign to individual alleles. In this cohort, only TCR beta chains were sequenced, and detectable features were limited by the absence of alpha or paired-chain data. A later analysis associated some 17,000 TCR beta sequences with specific HLA alleles at a false discovery rate of 0.05. Because the 87-base-pair reads could not distinguish some IMGT-functional V segments, including TRBV6-2 and TRBV6-3, those segments were excluded. According to a later analysis, most CMV-associated TCR beta chains appeared to be HLA-restricted, and the HLA associations seemed to be driven largely by CMV exposure. According to a later genetic analysis, donors in an Asian-associated ancestry cluster had fewer N-insertions in productive TCRs than the roughly 670-donor mean. Broadly in line with IMGT annotations, most TCR beta V segments showed up in productive rearrangements about 90% or about 30% of the time in an earlier analysis of several hundred of the donors. Compared with equally common non-associated chains, HLA-associated TCR beta chains in a later analysis were more clonally expanded and had lower generation probabilities. Over 15 rarely observed V segments, including chromosome 9 orphons, were excluded from the earlier analysis of a few hundred of the donors because counts were too low. A later analysis found that TCR association rates varied across HLA loci, with DRB1 alleles showing the most associated TCRs and HLA-C alleles the fewest. It was suggested by the authors that the approach could potentially be generalized to other disease states and immunological phenotypes. V-gene and J-gene trimming of TCR beta chains was associated with a missense DCLRE1C variant in a later genetic analysis, and the association was replicated in an independent cohort. Immune exposure information for the cohort was limited to CMV serostatus. A group of highly shared sequence variants was considered likely to be a technical artifact of the sequencing pipeline. Linkage disequilibrium might explain the correlated functional status among segregating V segments, but an unknown experimental factor could not be excluded. HLA typing was unavailable for some donors at each locus, so association tests used only the typed subset. Most TCR sequences were observed very rarely across donors, whereas some public TCRs were present in many individuals.

Libraries were constructed by the immunoSEQ multiplex PCR assay. For the multiplex PCR, a mixture combining 60 forward primers for TCR Vbeta segments and 13 reverse primers for TCR Jbeta segments was used. The CDR3 region of rearranged TCR beta genes was amplified from genomic DNA with a multiplex PCR assay. On the Illumina HiSeq System, the amplified TCR beta libraries were sequenced as 87-base-pair reads. On the study's bioinformatics: A later analysis counted approximately 84 million unique TCR beta chains across the 650 to 800 repertoires, and around 9.9 million of these chains were shared by at least two donors. To remove PCR and sequencing errors, raw reads were error-corrected and collapsed into unique sequences using a nearest-neighbor algorithm that merged closely related sequences. V, D and J gene segments were assigned by aligning CDR3 sequences to IMGT reference sequences. Each retained sequence needed at least a six-nucleotide match to both a V gene segment and a J gene segment. Rearrangements were called productive when the CDR3 lacked stop codons and stayed in frame with V and J; all others were non-productive. Following IMGT convention, CDR3 was defined as the stretch from the second conserved V-encoded cysteine up to the conserved J-encoded phenylalanine. In an earlier analysis of around 640 of the donors, sequences lacking an unambiguous match to a single V gene segment were excluded. In an earlier analysis of 587 of the donors, a V segment was called functional when productive rearrangements were above 56.7%, and segregating when the standard deviation between donors exceeded 5%. A statistical classification framework was built to diagnose cytomegalovirus status from the catalog of TCR beta chain sequences. In a later analysis, V and J genes were assigned by comparing TCR nucleotide sequences against IMGT/GENE-DB human TR gene sequences. In a later analysis, CDR3 sequences and most-parsimonious VDJ recombination scenarios were assigned using the TCRdist pipeline. A later analysis defined each TCR beta chain by its CDR3 amino acid sequence plus V-gene family, and excluded reads lacking a unique V-gene family. A later analysis removed 550 to 650 highly shared, low-generation-probability nucleotide sequences to deal with suspected cross-contamination and a sequencing artifact. In a later analysis, a clonal expansion index was calculated for each public chain from normalized within-repertoire ranks of inferred template counts. Generation probabilities in a later analysis came from a VDJ recombination model fitted to out-of-frame rearrangements, and those results were checked against IGoR. A later analysis scored TCR-TCR, TCR-HLA and TCR-CMV co-occurrence with hypergeometric tests, applying a repertoire-size bias correction to TCR pairs. A later analysis estimated false discovery rates by permuting HLA or CMV assignments 20 times. In a later analysis, co-occurring TCRs were grouped with DBSCAN, and TCRdist sequence similarity was added when clustering was performed within HLA-allele-positive subsets. Repertoires with fewer than 30,000 or more than 120,000 public chains were left out of co-occurrence clustering, as were about five repertoires with anomalous nucleotide sharing. Not all clones reach the TCRdb copy of this immuneACCESS table, which keeps in-frame sequences only. Checked studies attribute under half of the gap to unresolved V genes and leave the rest unexplained. V, J and clone size are taken as reported in that table, and D and trimming were inferred from the DNA itself. This sample gives 85,000 to 110,000 clones in total; more than 65% of them show up just once. The ten biggest clones cover around a tenth of the sample.

The cohort was made up of 500 to 800 healthy bone marrow donors. All cohort members were sampled while nominally healthy, although unrecorded immune exposures were likely present. The donor was CMV seropositive and belonged to the group of 250 to 300 seropositive cohort members. A peripheral blood sample was collected from each donor, and TCR beta sequencing was performed on peripheral blood mononuclear cells. Genomic DNA was extracted from the blood cell samples with the Qiagen DNeasy Blood Extraction Kit. The junction carries 8 bases between V and J, which are trimmed by 7 bases and 4 bases respectively. Spanning cysteine to phenylalanine, the CDR3 consists of 12 amino acids. The read is trimmed to its CDR3 DNA, 36 bases read in frame from base 1. The germline V gene supplies CDR1 MNHNS and CDR2 SASEGT.

Sequenced: PBMCs. This TCR was recovered from a woman aged 18-30 years in good health and CMV-seropositive. The sequence links TRBV6-1 to TRBJ2-1, and perhaps TRBD1 as D gene, on 5 matching bases. The bases read TGTGCCAGCAAGGGGAATTACAATGAGCAGTTCTTC. Translated, it reads CASKGNYNEQFF.